A single sample gave rise to the 18 T cell receptor beta chains below, sequenced in a study of Graves' ophthalmopathy and Graves' hyperthyroidism. RNA transcripts provided the template for amplifying TCR beta CDR3 regions. Following a first-round RT-PCR that used HTBI primers, a second-round multiplex PCR was carried out. TCRdb passed the multiplex PCR reads through MiXCR, listing each CDR3 protein once. The profile covers approximately 700,000 distinct CDR3 sequences, with under 50% appearing a single time and around 3% taken by the ten largest. Material for sequencing was peripheral blood. These receptors all come from an adult man with Graves' ophthalmopathy.

Only one count was recorded for this clonotype. Germline and junction disagree at one end, which may indicate a read error. The genes are TRBV10-3 and TRBJ2-6; 8 bases map to TRBD1. The CDR3 covers 14 residues. Germline CDR1 is ENHRY and CDR2 is SYGVKD. CDR3 in amino acids: CAISEPTGDGTEAF. CDR3 in DNA: TGTGCCATCAGTGAGCCGACAGGGGATGGGACTGAAGCTTTC.

There are many counts of this clonotype. The chain employs TRBV29-1 and TRBJ1-1; TRBD1 matches 7 bases. Germline V gene data show CDR1 as SQVTM and CDR2 as ANQGSEA. The CDR3 totals 14 residues. V trimming: 2 bases; J trimming: 4 bases; junction bases outside the gene matches: 7. CDR3 nucleotide sequence: TGCAGCGTTGAATCTGACAGGGCCAGCACTGAAGCTTTCTTT. It is translated as CSVESDRASTEAFF.

The chain has TRBV7-2 and TRBJ1-1; D unresolved. The CDR3 covers 14 residues. Germline V CDR1 and CDR2: SGHTA, FQGNSA. Trimming left V 6 bases short and J 0 bases short, with 11 bases between. The CDR3 sequence: CASSPGAMNTEAFF. CDR3 in DNA: TGTGCCAGCAGTCCGGGTGCCATGAACACTGAAGCTTTCTTT.

The chain is built from TRBV25-1 and TRBJ2-7; TRBD2 agrees at 8 bases. The CDR3 contains 15 residues. Germline lookup yields CDR1 MGHDK and CDR2 SYGVNS. The junction had 9 bases not matched to a gene; V was cut back by 6 bases and J by 2 bases. CDR3 in amino acids: CASSVRGDATYEQYF. In nucleotides, the CDR3 is TGTGCCAGCAGCGTGCGGGGGGACGCAACCTACGAGCAGTACTTC.

This clonotype came up many times. The chain uses TRBV2 and TRBJ1-1, with a weak D call TRBD1 (6 bases). This CDR3 comprises 16 residues. Germline assignment: CDR1 SNHLY and CDR2 FYNNEI. Trimming removed 5 bases from V and 3 bases from J, with 19 bases in between. DNA for the CDR3: TGTGCCAGCAGTCCGGGACACGCAAAAGGGGACACTGAAGCTTTCTTT. It yields the protein CASSPGHAKGDTEAFF. Together with reference TRBV2 and TRBJ1-1, the CDR3 gives the full variable domain: EPEVTQTPSHQVTQMGQEVILRCVPISNHLYFYWYRQILGQKVEFLVSFYNNEISEKSEIFDDQFSVERPDGSNFTLKIRSTKLEDSAMYFCASSPGHAKGDTEAFFGQGTRLTVV.

Turning to this clonotype: One end of the junction varies from germline; a read error may be responsible. V is TRBV7-9 and J is TRBJ2-5; TRBD2 agrees at 9 bases. This CDR3 has 13 amino acids. The germline V gene has CDR1 SEHNR and CDR2 FQNEAQ (reference sequence). The CDR3: CASCLAGAETQYF. Here the CDR3 DNA reads TGTGCCAGCTGCTTAGCGGGAGCAGAGACCCAGTACTTC.

The chain carries TRBV2 and TRBJ1-2, with D possibly matching TRBD1 (5 bases). The CDR3 has 16 amino acids. Per the germline V gene, CDR1 is SNHLY and CDR2 is FYNNEI. Trimming took off 4 bases at V and 1 base at J, with 16 bases between the two ends. CDR3 amino acids: CASSGGVPSFNYGYTF. CDR3 in DNA: TGTGCCAGCAGTGGGGGGGTTCCTTCCTTTAACTATGGCTACACCTTC. The whole variable domain, filled in from reference TRBV2 and TRBJ1-2, reads EPEVTQTPSHQVTQMGQEVILRCVPISNHLYFYWYRQILGQKVEFLVSFYNNEISEKSEIFDDQFSVERPDGSNFTLKIRSTKLEDSAMYFCASSGGVPSFNYGYTFGSGTRLTVV.

The chain carries TRBV5-8 and TRBJ1-5, with 12 bases fitting TRBD1. The CDR3 contains 15 residues. The germline V gene has CDR1 SGHTS and CDR2 YDEGEE. J was trimmed by 8 bases and V by 2 bases; bases with no gene match: 5. The CDR3 spells CASSLRGQGAEPQHF. The CDR3 DNA reads TGTGCCAGCAGCTTAAGGGGACAGGGGGCAGAGCCCCAGCATTTT.

Turning to this clonotype: A much larger clone sits a single nucleotide away, making a read error possible. The CDR3 nucleotides read TGTGCCAGCAGCTTAGATGGAGGCTACGCCTTC. Encoded protein: CASSLDGGYAF. This chain links TRBV7-9 with TRBJ1-2; D unclear. Germline lookup yields CDR1 SEHNR and CDR2 FQNEAQ (reference sequence). The CDR3 totals 11 residues. Full variable domain (rest looked up from reference TRBV7-9 and TRBJ1-2): DTGVSQNPRHKITKRGQNVTFRCDPISEHNRLYWYRQTLGQGPEFLTYFQNEAQLEKSRLLSDRFSAERPKGSFSTLEIQRTEQGDSAMYLCASSLDGGYAFGSGTRLTVV.

V usage is TRBV29-1 and J usage is TRBJ2-7; no definite D call. Trimming removed 8 bases at V and 6 bases at J, with 11 bases between. This CDR3 has 10 residues. Germline values: CDR1 SQVTM, CDR2 ANQGSEA. The CDR3 DNA follows: TGCAGCCAAAGGACGTCCGAGCAGTACTTC. It is translated as CSQRTSEQYF.

A single count supports this clonotype. V is TRBV19 and J is TRBJ2-3; 8 bases agree with TRBD1. Unmatched junction bases numbered 3, after V lost 3 bases and J lost 4 bases. CDR1 is LNHDA and CDR2 is SQIVND in the germline V gene (reference sequence). The CDR3 is 14 residues long. CDR3 DNA sequence: TGTGCCAGTAGTATTCAGGGGGCCGCAGATACGCAGTATTTT. Translated: CASSIQGAADTQYF.

The table lists this clonotype with a few counts. The V gene is TRBV7-9, the J gene TRBJ2-5; 10 bases align to TRBD1. The CDR3 has 15 residues. Looked up from germline, CDR1 is SEHNR and CDR2 is FQNEAQ (reference sequence). With V trimmed by 5 bases and J by 3 bases, 6 bases remained unmatched. The CDR3 spells CASSQSGTGEETQYF. The CDR3 region has the DNA TGTGCCAGCAGCCAGTCCGGGACAGGGGAAGAGACCCAGTACTTC.

This sequence joins TRBV10-3 and TRBJ2-7; no clear D gene. This CDR3 is built from 14 residues. Between the trimmed V and J ends, which lost 6 bases and 6 bases, there was a span of 18 bases. Germline loops: CDR1 ENHRY, CDR2 SYGVKD. This CDR3 is CAISQDPFLGEQYF. The CDR3 coding sequence is TGTGCCATCAGCCAAGATCCCTTCCTCGGCGAGCAGTACTTC.

At least ten counts were recorded for this clonotype. The chain is built from TRBV20-1 and TRBJ2-5, with 9 nucleotides matching TRBD1. The CDR3 has 15 residues. Germline values: CDR1 DFQATT, CDR2 SNEGSKA (reference sequence). V was pared by 0 bases and J by 4 bases, with 6 bases of the junction left unmatched. For the CDR3, the DNA is TGCAGTGCTAGAGATGAGGGGACAGGGAGAGAGACCCAGTACTTC. This encodes CSARDEGTGRETQYF.

This chain links TRBV11-1 with TRBJ1-2; 8 bases align to TRBD1. The CDR3 contains 15 residues. J lost 7 bases, V lost 5 bases, and 12 bases had no gene match. Germline V gene sequence: CDR1 SGHAT, CDR2 FQDESV (reference sequence). The CDR3 is CASSHPTGVIGGYTF. For the CDR3, the DNA is TGTGCCAGCAGCCATCCGACAGGGGTTATTGGTGGCTACACCTTC.

This clonotype was counted many times. This chain's CDR3 is CASIDREAFF. CDR3 DNA sequence: TGTGCCAGCATAGATAGGGAAGCTTTCTTT. The rearrangement joins TRBV2 to TRBJ1-1, with no clear D. Germline lookup yields CDR1 SNHLY and CDR2 FYNNEI. The CDR3 length is 10 residues. Between the trimmed V and J ends, which lost 7 bases and 8 bases, there was a span of 8 bases.

This clonotype appeared many times. V is TRBV24-1 and J is TRBJ2-2; TRBD2 aligns across 13 bases. Germline CDR1 is KGHDR and CDR2 is SFDVKD. With V trimmed by 1 base and J by 7 bases, 5 bases remained unmatched. This CDR3 has 17 amino acids. The CDR3, as DNA: TGTGCCACCAGTGATTTTCCGGGACTAGCGGGACTCGGGGAGCTGTTTTTT. Amino acid sequence: CATSDFPGLAGLGELFF.

The V call is TRBV20-1, the J call TRBJ1-4; weak D call: TRBD1 (5 bases). The CDR3 runs to 16 residues. The V end was cut by 1 base, the J end by 3 bases, with 15 bases between. Germline V gene sequence: CDR1 DFQATT, CDR2 SNEGSKA (reference sequence). Here the CDR3 reads CSARAEEGWANEKLFF. The CDR3 region has the DNA TGCAGTGCTAGAGCCGAAGAGGGGTGGGCTAATGAAAAACTGTTTTTT.